This T cell receptor beta chain emerged from a study of cytomegalovirus exposure and HLA in healthy donors. Study outcomes and limitations: The study designated fewer than 200 TCR beta chains cytomegalovirus-associated.

This PCR relied on a set of 60 Vbeta primers and 13 Jbeta primers. The table came from immunoSEQ multiplex PCR; TCRdb's copy has only in-frame clones and leaves some out. The sample yields roughly 170,000 clones, about 80% seen once. Regarding this clone: Its antigen is unidentified. This sample also contains other DNA sequences that code for the same CDR3.

Trimming stripped 7 bases from V and 2 bases from J, with 12 bases between. The V gene's germline CDR1 is GTSNPN and CDR2 SVGIG (reference sequence). The CDR3 totals 12 residues. The TCR sequence derives from a man aged 25-40 years in good health and CMV-seropositive. This rearrangement joins TRBV30 to TRBJ2-7; tentative D call: TRBD2 (6 bases). Material: PBMCs. The CDR3 spells CASGTGAYEQYF. In DNA, the CDR3 is TGTGCCTCCGGGACTGGGGCCTACGAGCAGTACTTC. Looking up the rest from reference TRBV30 and TRBJ2-7 gives the full variable domain: SQTIHQWPATLVQPVGSPLSLECTVEGTSNPNLYWYRQAAGRGLQLLFYSVGIGQISSEVPQNLSASRPQDRQFILSSKKLLLSDSGFYLCASGTGAYEQYFGPGTRLTVT.